The 11 T cell receptor beta chains given below trace back to one sample, sequenced in a study of liver allograft versus peripheral blood T cells. Study context: The authors compared T cell receptor repertoires in transplanted livers with recipients' peripheral blood repertoires.

MiXCR, run by TCRdb on the reads, gives a single entry per CDR3 protein. The repertoire consists of about 1,900 distinct CDR3 sequences, with 15% occurring once and the leading ten covering roughly 7.2%. These receptors were collected from a human patient who had a liver transplant. A subset of T cells may come from the graft donor.

In this sample, this clonotype is medium-sized (0.01 to 0.1%). This chain joins TRBV7-3 and TRBJ1-1; 7 nucleotides match TRBD1. Germline V gene sequence: CDR1 SGHTA, CDR2 FQGTGA. The CDR3 spans 14 residues. Trimming cost V 4 bases and J 2 bases; bases outside gene matches: 4. The DNA of the CDR3 is TGTGCCAGCAGCTCCCACAGGGGTAACACTGAAGCTTTCTTT. As protein: CASSSHRGNTEAFF.

Turning to this clonotype: A read error is the likely source, as a far larger clone sits one nucleotide away. This chain joins TRBV9 and TRBJ1-5; D not resolved. Germline loops: CDR1 SGDLS, CDR2 YYNGEE. The length of the CDR3 is 15 residues. The CDR3 coding sequence is TGTGCCAGCAGCCGCACCGGCATTAGCAATCAGCCCCAGAATTTT. Protein: CASSRTGISNQPQNF. The variable domain in full, completed from reference TRBV9 and TRBJ1-5, reads DSGVTQTPKHLITATGQRVTLRCSPRSGDLSVYWYQQSLDQGLQFLIQYYNGEERAKGNILERFSAQQFPDLHSELNLSSLELGDSALYFCASSRTGISNQPQNFGDGTRLSIL.

By its share, this clonotype is large (0.1 to 1%). V gene TRBV14 combines with J gene TRBJ1-2; weak D call: TRBD1 (5 bases). The germline gives CDR1 SGHDN, CDR2 FVKESK. V shed 5 bases and J shed 4 bases, with 11 bases lying between them. The CDR3 covers 13 residues. The CDR3 DNA follows: TGTGCCAGCAGCTCTGGGGCGGCCTATGGCTACACCTTC. Its protein product is CASSSGAAYGYTF.

This clonotype is medium-sized by share. This chain links TRBV7-2 with TRBJ1-5, with D uncertain. Germline values: CDR1 SGHTA, CDR2 FQGNSA. The CDR3 loop spans 15 amino acids. The ends were cut back, 1 base at V and 4 bases at J, with 11 bases in the middle. The CDR3 reads CASSLVSAQNQPQHF. CDR3 DNA: TGTGCCAGCAGCTTAGTCAGCGCCCAGAATCAGCCCCAGCATTTT.

In regard to this clonotype: This may arise from a read error, as a much more abundant clone is one base away. The J gene is TRBJ1-1, the V gene TRBV11-3; D is undetermined. The CDR3 contains 12 residues. Trimming shortened V by 5 bases and J by 8 bases, and 12 bases separated the two germline ends. Germline V gene sequence: CDR1 SGHNT, CDR2 YENEEA. CDR3 in amino acids: CASSLVGEEAFF. CDR3 DNA: TGTGCCAGCAGCCTTGTGGGTGAGGAAGCTTTCTTT.

This clonotype qualifies as medium-sized. The rearrangement uses TRBV13 and TRBJ2-1, with TRBD2 matching 10 bases. CDR3 length: 16 amino acids. The V segment lost 4 bases and the J segment 2 bases; nucleotides outside the gene matches: 5. Germline V gene lookup returns CDR1 PRHDT and CDR2 FYEKMQ (reference sequence). The CDR3 DNA sequence: TGTGCCAGCAGCTCCCTAGCGGGGGTTCCCTACAATGAGCAGTTCTTC. Its protein is CASSSLAGVPYNEQFF.

By proportion, this clonotype is medium-sized. This chain links TRBV7-9 with TRBJ1-2; D is unclear. V lost 2 bases to trimming and J lost 7 bases, with 5 bases between them. Per germline, CDR1 SEHNR and CDR2 FQNEAQ (reference sequence). The CDR3 is 11 residues long. Written as DNA, the CDR3 is TGTGCCAGCAGCTTAATGGGTGGCTACACCTTC. Its protein product is CASSLMGGYTF.

This clonotype is termed large. The chain is built from TRBV5-4 and TRBJ2-3; 8 nucleotides align to TRBD2. CDR3 length: 16 residues. With 5 bases clipped from V and 0 bases from J, the junction kept 8 bases outside the gene matches. Germline CDR1 and CDR2: SGHNT and YYREEE (reference sequence). The CDR3 region has the DNA TGTGCCAGCAGGCTTATAGCGGGGTATAGCACAGATACGCAGTATTTT. Protein sequence: CASRLIAGYSTDTQYF.

This clonotype is large in the sample. The chain links TRBV6-1 to TRBJ1-4; perhaps TRBD1 as D (6 bases). Trimming removed 2 bases at V and 7 bases at J, with 14 bases between. Germline assignment: CDR1 MNHNS and CDR2 SASEGT. The CDR3 covers 15 residues. For the CDR3, the DNA is TGTGCCAGCAGTGAAATGATAATCAGGGGTGAAAAACTGTTTTTT. This translates into CASSEMIIRGEKLFF.

This clonotype is deemed medium-sized. V gene TRBV20-1 combines with J gene TRBJ2-3, with TRBD2 identical over 7 bases. V was clipped by 6 bases and J by 1 base; unmatched bases: 7. Germline V gene sequence: CDR1 DFQATT, CDR2 SNEGSKA (reference sequence). CDR3 length equals 14 residues. CDR3 protein: CSAPPGGRTDTQYF. The CDR3 region has the DNA TGCAGTGCGCCTCCGGGGGGACGCACAGATACGCAGTATTTT.

Turning to this clonotype: This likely reflects a read error, since a far larger clone is one base away. V and J are TRBV6-9 and TRBJ1-5; TRBD1 matches at 7 bases. TRBJ2-3 matches the DNA end more closely, so the J call is doubtful. CDR3 length: 14 residues. Germline values: CDR1 MNHGY, CDR2 SVAAGI. The CDR3 coding sequence is TGTGCCAGCAGTTTCACAGGGGAAAATCAGCCCCAGTATTTT. Its protein is CASSFTGENQPQYF.